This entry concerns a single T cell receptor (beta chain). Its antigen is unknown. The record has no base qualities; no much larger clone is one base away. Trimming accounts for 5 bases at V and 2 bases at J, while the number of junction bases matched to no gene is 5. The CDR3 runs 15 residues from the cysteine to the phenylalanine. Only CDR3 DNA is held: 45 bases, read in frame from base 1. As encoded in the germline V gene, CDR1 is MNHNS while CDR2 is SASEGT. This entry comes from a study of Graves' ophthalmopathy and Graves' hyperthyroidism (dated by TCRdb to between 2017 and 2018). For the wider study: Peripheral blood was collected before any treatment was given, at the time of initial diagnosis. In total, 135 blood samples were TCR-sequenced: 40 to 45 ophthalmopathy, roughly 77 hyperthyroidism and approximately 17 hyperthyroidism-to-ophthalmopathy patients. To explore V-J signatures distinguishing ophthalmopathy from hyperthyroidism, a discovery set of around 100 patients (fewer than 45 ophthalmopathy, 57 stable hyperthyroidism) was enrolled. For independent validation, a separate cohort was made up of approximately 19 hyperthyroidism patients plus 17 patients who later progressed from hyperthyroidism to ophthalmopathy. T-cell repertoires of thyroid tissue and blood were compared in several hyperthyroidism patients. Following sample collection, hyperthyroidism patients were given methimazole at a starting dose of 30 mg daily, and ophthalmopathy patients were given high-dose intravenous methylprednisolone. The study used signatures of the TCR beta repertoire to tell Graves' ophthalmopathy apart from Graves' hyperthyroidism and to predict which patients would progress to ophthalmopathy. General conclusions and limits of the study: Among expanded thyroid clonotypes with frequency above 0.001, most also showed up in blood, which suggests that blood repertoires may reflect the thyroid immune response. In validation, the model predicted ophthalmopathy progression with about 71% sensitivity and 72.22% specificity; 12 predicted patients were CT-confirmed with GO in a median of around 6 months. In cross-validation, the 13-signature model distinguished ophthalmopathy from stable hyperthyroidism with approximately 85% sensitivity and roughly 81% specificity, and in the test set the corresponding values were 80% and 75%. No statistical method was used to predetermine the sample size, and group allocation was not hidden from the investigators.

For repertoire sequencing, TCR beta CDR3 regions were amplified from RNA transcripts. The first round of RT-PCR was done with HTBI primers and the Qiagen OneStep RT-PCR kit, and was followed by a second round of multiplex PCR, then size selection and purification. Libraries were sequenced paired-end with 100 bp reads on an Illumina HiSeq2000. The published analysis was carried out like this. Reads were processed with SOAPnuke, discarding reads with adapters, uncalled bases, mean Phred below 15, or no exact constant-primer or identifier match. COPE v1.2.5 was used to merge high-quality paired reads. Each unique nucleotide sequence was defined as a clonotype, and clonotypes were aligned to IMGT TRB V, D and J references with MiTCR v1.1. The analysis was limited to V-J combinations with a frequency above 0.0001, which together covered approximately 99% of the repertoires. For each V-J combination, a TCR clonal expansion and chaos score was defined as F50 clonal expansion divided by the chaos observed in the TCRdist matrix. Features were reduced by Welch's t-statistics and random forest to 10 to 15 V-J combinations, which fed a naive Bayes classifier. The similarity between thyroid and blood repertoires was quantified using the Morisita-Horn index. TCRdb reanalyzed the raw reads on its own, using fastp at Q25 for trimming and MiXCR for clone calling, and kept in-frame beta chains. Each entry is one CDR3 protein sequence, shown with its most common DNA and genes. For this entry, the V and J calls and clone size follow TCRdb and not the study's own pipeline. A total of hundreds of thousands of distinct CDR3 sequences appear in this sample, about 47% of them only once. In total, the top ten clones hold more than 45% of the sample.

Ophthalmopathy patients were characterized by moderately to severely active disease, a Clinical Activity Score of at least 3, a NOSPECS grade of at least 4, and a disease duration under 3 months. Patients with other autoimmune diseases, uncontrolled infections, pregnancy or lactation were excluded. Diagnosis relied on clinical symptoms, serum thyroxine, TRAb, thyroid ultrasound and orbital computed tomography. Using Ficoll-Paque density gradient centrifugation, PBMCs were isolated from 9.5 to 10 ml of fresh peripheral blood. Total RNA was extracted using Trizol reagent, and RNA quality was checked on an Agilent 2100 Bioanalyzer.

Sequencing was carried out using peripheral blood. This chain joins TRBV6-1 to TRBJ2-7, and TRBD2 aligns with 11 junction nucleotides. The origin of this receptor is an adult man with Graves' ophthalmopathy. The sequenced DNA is TGTGCCAGCAGTCAACTAGCGGGGGCCACCTACGAGCAGTACTTC. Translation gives CASSQLAGATYEQYF.